The 2 T cell receptor beta chains below come from one sample, sequenced in a study of T cell responses to AZD1222 COVID-19 vaccine. Generated by immunoSEQ multiplex PCR, the TCRdb table keeps only in-frame clones and is missing some. The sample yields approximately 140,000 clones, around 90% seen once. Source: peripheral blood, taken on day 0 of AZD1222 vaccination. All receptors come from an adult in good health.

This chain connects TRBV2 to TRBJ2-3; D is uncertain. Germline V gene data show CDR1 as SNHLY and CDR2 as FYNNEI. The CDR3 runs to 14 residues. The V end was cut by 2 bases, the J end by 2 bases, with 8 bases between. The CDR3 nucleotides are TGTGCCAGCAGTGAATTACAGAACACAGATACGCAGTATTTT. Protein: CASSELQNTDTQYF.

The CDR3 DNA reads as TGTGCCAGCAGTCCACTAGCGCGGATTAGCACAGATACGCAGTATTTT. It yields the protein CASSPLARISTDTQYF. The chain carries TRBV27 and TRBJ2-3; 7 nucleotides line up with TRBD2. This CDR3 is 16 amino acids long. From germline, CDR1 is MNHEY and CDR2 SMNVEV (reference sequence). The V gene end was trimmed by 5 bases and the J gene end by 0 bases; junction bases not matched to a gene: 8.